This T cell receptor beta chain appears in the sequencing data of a study of T cell responses to AZD1222 COVID-19 vaccine. Findings of the study overall: Donors were mostly white British, more females; clonal diversity possibly underestimated. Spike-wide vaccine-associated CD4 TCRs dominated at 160-218 and 743-854.

Assay: immunoSEQ multiplex PCR; the TCRdb copy retains only in-frame clones and omits some. This table has around 150,000 clones, roughly 90% appearing once. Germline trimming cut 7 bases from V and 2 bases from J; bases unmatched to any gene: 11. The germline gives CDR1 SEHNR, CDR2 FQNEAQ (reference sequence). The CDR3 is made up of 16 amino acids. Concerning this clone itself: Its antigen is not identified.

The chain is built from TRBV7-9 and TRBJ2-1, with 7 positions matching TRBD2. The sample was peripheral blood, taken 28 days after the second AZD1222 dose. The sequence derives from an adult who received the AZD1222 COVID-19 vaccine. CDR3 nucleotide sequence: TGTGCCAGCACCCTGGGGGGGGAGGGCCCCTACAATGAGCAGTTCTTC. Its protein is CASTLGGEGPYNEQFF. Full variable domain (remainder filled in from reference TRBV7-9 and TRBJ2-1): DTGVSQNPRHKITKRGQNVTFRCDPISEHNRLYWYRQTLGQGPEFLTYFQNEAQLEKSRLLSDRFSAERPKGSFSTLEIQRTEQGDSAMYLCASTLGGEGPYNEQFFGPGTRLTVL.